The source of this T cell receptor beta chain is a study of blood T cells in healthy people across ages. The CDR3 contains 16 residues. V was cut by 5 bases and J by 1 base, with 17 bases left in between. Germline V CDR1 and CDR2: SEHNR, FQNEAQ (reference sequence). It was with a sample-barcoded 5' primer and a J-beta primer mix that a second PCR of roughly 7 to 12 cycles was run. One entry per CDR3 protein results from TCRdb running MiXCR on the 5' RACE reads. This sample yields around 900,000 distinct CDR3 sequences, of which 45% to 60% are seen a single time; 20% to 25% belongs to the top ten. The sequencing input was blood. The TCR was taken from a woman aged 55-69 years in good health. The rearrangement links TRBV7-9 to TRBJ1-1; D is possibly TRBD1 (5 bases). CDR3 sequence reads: CASSLGAGKTNTEAFF. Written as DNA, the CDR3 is TGTGCCAGCAGCCTCGGGGCAGGCAAGACGAACACTGAAGCTTTCTTT.